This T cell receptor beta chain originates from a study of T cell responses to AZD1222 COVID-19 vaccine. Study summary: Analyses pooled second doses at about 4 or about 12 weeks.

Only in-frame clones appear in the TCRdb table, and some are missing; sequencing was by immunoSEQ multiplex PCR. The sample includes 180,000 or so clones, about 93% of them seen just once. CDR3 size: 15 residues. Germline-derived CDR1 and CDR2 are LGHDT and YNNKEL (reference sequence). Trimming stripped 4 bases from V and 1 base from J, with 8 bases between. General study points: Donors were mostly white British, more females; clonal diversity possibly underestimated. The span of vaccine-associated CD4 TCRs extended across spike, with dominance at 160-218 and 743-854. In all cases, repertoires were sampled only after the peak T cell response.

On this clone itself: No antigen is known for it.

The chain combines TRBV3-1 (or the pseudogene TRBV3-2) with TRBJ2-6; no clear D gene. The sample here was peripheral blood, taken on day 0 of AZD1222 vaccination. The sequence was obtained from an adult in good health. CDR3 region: CASSRRRSGANVLTF. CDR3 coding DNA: TGTGCCAGCAGCCGACGGCGGTCTGGGGCCAACGTCCTGACTTTC.